Reported below is one T cell receptor beta chain. The source of the sample is a study of liver allograft versus peripheral blood T cells. Whole-study context: T cell receptor repertoires in transplanted livers were compared with those in recipients' peripheral blood.

Germline-derived CDR1 and CDR2 are SEHNR and FQNEAQ (reference sequence). V lost 2 bases, J lost 3 bases, and 13 bases lay in between. This CDR3 has 16 amino acids. MiXCR was run by TCRdb on the reads, yielding one entry per CDR3 protein. The data contain fewer than 15,000 distinct CDR3 sequences, around 20% of them seen just once; the ten biggest clones take up roughly 2%. This receptor was identified in a human patient who had a liver transplant. Some T cells may arise from the graft donor. V and J are TRBV7-9 and TRBJ1-4, with D possibly matching TRBD1 (5 bases). In DNA, the CDR3 is TGTGCCAGCAGCTTACAAACGGGACCCTCTAATGAAAAACTGTTTTTT. Encoded protein: CASSLQTGPSNEKLFF.